These 30 T cell receptor beta chains were sequenced from one sample in a study of PD-1 blockade in classical Hodgkin lymphoma. The protocol was immunoSEQ multiplex PCR, while the TCRdb copy is restricted to in-frame clones and leaves out a portion. This table has tens of thousands of clones, about 93% appearing once. Time point meaning: newly diagnosed, previously untreated cHL patient sample. The sample was peripheral blood mononuclear cells (PBMCs). The receptors were gathered from a human donor with classical Hodgkin lymphoma.

The rearrangement joins TRBV7-2 to TRBJ2-3, with 13 bases that match TRBD2. Germline V gene lookup returns CDR1 SGHTA and CDR2 FQGNSA. With V trimmed by 7 bases and J by 3 bases, 7 bases remained unmatched. The CDR3 extends over 16 amino acids. CDR3 residues: CASNPRLAGGTDTQYF. DNA of the CDR3: TGTGCCAGCAACCCCCGACTAGCGGGGGGTACAGATACGCAGTATTTT.

J is TRBJ2-7 and V is TRBV4-3; 9 nucleotides line up with TRBD2. Germline loops: CDR1 LGHNA, CDR2 YSLEER. The CDR3 consists of 16 residues. Losses at the gene ends were 1 base for V and 3 bases for J; bases not matched to a gene: 7. The CDR3 here is CASSQVRRLAVYEQYF. CDR3 DNA: TGCGCCAGCAGCCAAGTAAGGCGACTAGCGGTCTACGAGCAGTACTTC.

This chain connects TRBV5-4 to TRBJ2-3; 10 bases align to TRBD1. The germline V gene encodes CDR1 SGHNT and CDR2 YYREEE (reference sequence). The CDR3 contains 16 residues. V lost 4 bases and J lost 3; bases outside the gene matches: 8. CDR3 amino acids: CASSPPGTGVTDTQYF. DNA of the CDR3: TGTGCCAGCAGCCCGCCCGGGACAGGGGTTACAGATACGCAGTATTTT.

This rearrangement joins TRBV19 to TRBJ1-5, with no clear D. The ends were cut back, 2 bases at V and 1 base at J, with 6 bases in the middle. From germline, CDR1 is LNHDA and CDR2 SQIVND (reference sequence). The CDR3 is 14 amino acids. CDR3 protein: CASSISKSNQPQHF. The DNA for the CDR3 is TGTGCCAGTAGTATAAGTAAGAGCAATCAGCCCCAGCATTTT.

The rearrangement links TRBV4-2 to TRBJ1-1; 8 bases are a match to TRBD1. V lost 5 bases and J lost 7; bases outside the gene matches: 9. CDR3 size: 14 residues. Germline V gene lookup returns CDR1 LGHNA and CDR2 YNFKEQ. The CDR3 DNA reads TGTGCCAGCAGCTTCCCAGGACAGGGTGATGAAGCTTTCTTT. Encoded protein: CASSFPGQGDEAFF.

This sequence joins TRBV18 and TRBJ2-3, with D hard to call. V lost 2 bases, J lost 0 bases, and 6 bases lay in between. The germline V gene encodes CDR1 KGHSH and CDR2 LQKENI. The CDR3 consists of 14 residues. The CDR3 nucleotides are TGTGCCAGCTCACCAATTCCAAGCACAGATACGCAGTATTTT. Amino acid sequence: CASSPIPSTDTQYF.

The chain combines TRBV6-4 with TRBJ2-7; D possibly uses TRBD1 or TRBD2 (7 bases each). This CDR3 has 19 amino acids. Germline V gene sequence: CDR1 MRHNA, CDR2 SNTAGT. Trimming stripped 6 bases from V and 2 bases from J, with 29 bases between. The CDR3 region is CASRGAGTESSGSTYEQYF. The CDR3 DNA reads as TGTGCCAGCAGGGGGGCCGGGACAGAGAGTAGCGGGTCTACCTACGAGCAGTACTTC.

The rearrangement uses TRBV10-1 and TRBJ1-1; a possible D gene is TRBD1 (5 bases). CDR3 size: 16 residues. Germline V gives CDR1 WNHNN, CDR2 SYGVQD (reference sequence). V was clipped by 0 bases and J by 8 bases, with 19 bases between them. In DNA form, the CDR3 reads TGCGCCAGCAGTGAGTCTGCAGGGACCGGTGAACGAGAAGCTTTCTTT. It translates to CASSESAGTGEREAFF.

This clone was counted a single time. The V gene is TRBV2, the J gene TRBJ1-2; 8 bases map to TRBD1. CDR3 length: 14 amino acids. V was pared by 8 bases and J by 3 bases, with 8 bases of the junction left unmatched. Germline lookup yields CDR1 SNHLY and CDR2 FYNNEI. CDR3 sequence (DNA): TGTGCCAGCTCAGGGGGACAGGTTTACTATGGCTACACCTTC. Amino acid sequence: CASSGGQVYYGYTF.

The genes are TRBV2 and TRBJ2-2; no reliable D call. The V end was cut by 8 bases, the J end by 1 base, with 11 bases between. CDR1 is SNHLY, CDR2 FYNNEI, per germline. The CDR3 sequence is 14 residues long. The CDR3 coding sequence is TGTGCCAGCTCGTGGCTGTTGAACACCGGGGAGCTGTTTTTT. Its protein product is CASSWLLNTGELFF.

This chain uses TRBV5-1 with TRBJ1-1, with D hard to call. The ends were cut back, 7 bases at V and 1 base at J, with 11 bases in the middle. The germline V gene has CDR1 SGHRS and CDR2 YFSETQ. This CDR3 is built from 13 residues. CDR3 sequence reads: CASPEMWNTEAFF. The DNA for the CDR3 is TGCGCCAGCCCGGAGATGTGGAACACTGAAGCTTTCTTT.

The V and J genes are TRBV5-4 and TRBJ2-2; D assignment may be TRBD1 or TRBD2 (5 bases each). The CDR3 extends over 17 amino acids. Trimming took off 4 bases at V and 1 base at J, with 17 bases between the two ends. Per the germline V gene, CDR1 is SGHNT and CDR2 is YYREEE (reference sequence). CDR3 sequence (DNA): TGTGCCAGCAGCCCTCGGGACCGTCTCGGGAACACCGGGGAGCTGTTTTTT. It yields the protein CASSPRDRLGNTGELFF.

V usage is TRBV6-1 and J usage is TRBJ2-3; no clear D gene. Trimming took 5 bases from V and 6 from J, leaving 9 bases between them. The CDR3 covers 12 residues. Germline CDR1 is MNHNS and CDR2 is SASEGT. The CDR3 coding sequence is TGTGCCAGCAGTACCTCGCGGGATACGCAGTATTTT. Amino acids: CASSTSRDTQYF.

V gene TRBV18 combines with J gene TRBJ1-2, with D tentatively TRBD1 (5 bases). The V end lost 10 bases, the J end lost 7 bases, and 25 bases lay between the germline ends. Per germline, CDR1 KGHSH and CDR2 LQKENI. The CDR3 contains 15 residues. The CDR3 here is CATSGDLRMRGGYTF. DNA for the CDR3: TGTGCCACCTCCGGGGACCTAAGAATGAGAGGTGGCTACACCTTC.

The rearrangement joins TRBV4-1 to TRBJ1-2; 7 bases line up with TRBD1. Trimming removed 4 bases from V and 2 bases from J; junction bases left unmatched: 10. Germline values: CDR1 MGHRA, CDR2 YSYEKL. The CDR3 consists of 16 residues. The CDR3 DNA sequence: TGCGCCAGCAGCCGGTTTACAGGGGCCGCCAACTATGGCTACACCTTC. Amino acid sequence: CASSRFTGAANYGYTF.

J is TRBJ1-2 and V is TRBV5-4; tentative D call: TRBD1 (5 bases). The CDR3 extends over 14 amino acids. The V gene lost 3 bases and the J gene lost 8 bases, with 17 bases spanning the gap. The germline CDR1 and CDR2 sequences are SGHNT and YYREEE (reference sequence). The CDR3 region is CASSSMEGPEGYTF. CDR3 bases: TGTGCCAGCAGCTCCATGGAGGGGCCTGAAGGCTACACCTTC.

The chain has TRBV7-2 and TRBJ2-1, with 7 bases that match TRBD2. Unmatched junction bases numbered 11, after V lost 6 bases and J lost 3 bases. This CDR3 region has 16 residues. Germline lookup yields CDR1 SGHTA and CDR2 FQGNSA. The CDR3 coding sequence is TGTGCCAGCAGACCGACCGGGACTACCAGCTACAATGAGCAGTTCTTC. Protein sequence: CASRPTGTTSYNEQFF.

The chain couples TRBV20-1 to TRBJ2-1, with unresolved D. From germline, CDR1 is DFQATT and CDR2 SNEGSKA (reference sequence). The ends were cut back, 3 bases at V and 8 bases at J, with 8 bases in the middle. CDR3 length: 11 amino acids. CDR3 in DNA: TGCAGTGCTAGGAGATGGGATGAGCAGTTCTTC. Its protein product is CSARRWDEQFF.

Only one count was recorded for this clone. For the CDR3, the DNA is TGTGCCTGGAGCGGAAGGCCCCGGGAGACCCAGTACTTC. It encodes CAWSGRPRETQYF. This rearrangement joins TRBV30 to TRBJ2-5; D is uncertain. The CDR3 covers 13 residues. Germline V CDR1 and CDR2: GTSNPN, SVGIG (reference sequence). Trimming took off 3 bases at V and 5 bases at J, with 13 bases between the two ends.

The chain combines TRBV9 with TRBJ2-2; 8 bases map to TRBD1. The V gene end was trimmed by 0 bases and the J gene end by 6 bases; junction bases not matched to a gene: 4. The V gene's germline CDR1 is SGDLS and CDR2 YYNGEE. The CDR3 extends over 15 amino acids. DNA for the CDR3: TGTGCCAGCAGCGTAGACAGGGGGAAAGCCGGGGAGCTGTTTTTT. Residues: CASSVDRGKAGELFF.

In its sample, this clone was seen once. The genes are TRBV4-1 and TRBJ2-7; TRBD1 matches 7 bases. The germline V gene has CDR1 MGHRA and CDR2 YSYEKL. This CDR3 spans 18 amino acids. Unmatched junction bases numbered 15, after V lost 1 base and J lost 3 bases. CDR3 DNA sequence: TGCGCCAGCAGCCAAGGTCACCCCTTAAGGGGGCTTGGCTACGAGCAGTACTTC. It is translated as CASSQGHPLRGLGYEQYF.

This clone has only a few counts. The rearrangement joins TRBV2 to TRBJ1-4; D call uncertain. Trimming cost V 1 base and J 4 bases, with 4 bases left between them. The CDR3 extends over 13 amino acids. Germline V lookup: CDR1 SNHLY, CDR2 FYNNEI. The CDR3 loop reads CASSEVDNEKLFF. DNA of the CDR3: TGTGCCAGCAGTGAAGTGGATAATGAAAAACTGTTTTTT.

The rearrangement joins TRBV10-3 to TRBJ2-1; the D is unclear. The CDR3 spans 13 residues. V gave up 11 bases and J gave up 2 bases, with 13 bases separating them. CDR1 is ENHRY, CDR2 SYGVKD, per germline. CDR3: CASRDGPYNEQFF. The DNA for the CDR3 is TGTGCCTCCCGAGACGGCCCCTACAATGAGCAGTTCTTC.

The rearrangement joins TRBV19 to TRBJ1-2, with D uncertain. Germline loops: CDR1 LNHDA, CDR2 SQIVND (reference sequence). V lost 8 bases, J lost 5 bases, and 12 bases lay in between. The CDR3 totals 12 residues. The CDR3 spells CASRNSQYGYTF. The CDR3 nucleotides are TGTGCCAGTCGTAACAGTCAGTATGGCTACACCTTC.

V and J are TRBV4-2 and TRBJ1-5, with 11 bases aligning to TRBD1. CDR1 is LGHNA and CDR2 is YNFKEQ in the germline V gene. With V trimmed by 3 bases and J by 5 bases, 6 bases remained unmatched. The length of the CDR3 is 16 residues. The CDR3 loop is CASSQAGQGAYQPQHF. The CDR3 nucleotides are TGTGCCAGCAGCCAGGCTGGACAGGGGGCATATCAGCCCCAGCATTTT.

The chain joins TRBV5-4 to TRBJ1-2; 10 bases are a match to TRBD1. This CDR3 has 15 residues. V trimming: 4 bases; J trimming: 2 bases; junction bases outside the gene matches: 5. Germline values: CDR1 SGHNT, CDR2 YYREEE (reference sequence). CDR3 loop: CASSQPGQGNYGYTF. The CDR3 DNA is TGTGCCAGCAGCCAACCGGGACAGGGGAACTATGGCTACACCTTC.

The J gene is TRBJ2-7, the V gene TRBV29-1; 8 bases align to TRBD1. CDR1 is SQVTM and CDR2 is ANQGSEA in the germline V gene. CDR3 length: 13 residues. After removal of 4 bases from V and 6 bases from J, the junction contained 8 bases not matched to a gene. This chain's CDR3 is CSVVTTGVGEQYF. In nucleotides, the CDR3 is TGCAGCGTTGTAACGACAGGGGTGGGCGAGCAGTACTTC.

CDR3 protein: CASGGDGYGYTF. Here the CDR3 DNA reads TGTGCCAGCGGTGGTGACGGCTATGGCTACACCTTC. The rearrangement links TRBV6-4 to TRBJ1-2; D call uncertain. The germline gives CDR1 MRHNA, CDR2 SNTAGT. V was shortened by 8 bases and J by 4 bases, with 11 bases between the two germline ends. This CDR3 spans 12 amino acids.

The rearrangement uses TRBV28 and TRBJ2-2; D may be TRBD1 (6 bases). CDR1 MDHEN and CDR2 SYDVKM come from the germline V gene. V lost 5 bases and J 1 base, leaving 20 bases between the germline ends. The CDR3 totals 18 residues. Written as DNA, the CDR3 is TGTGCCAGCAGTGCGGTACCGGGACACCTAATGAACACCGGGGAGCTGTTTTTT. This translates into CASSAVPGHLMNTGELFF.

The chain is built from TRBV5-4 and TRBJ1-2, with D possibly TRBD1 on 5 matching bases. This CDR3 region has 13 residues. Germline V lookup: CDR1 SGHNT, CDR2 YYREEE (reference sequence). V lost 0 bases, J lost 5 bases, and 8 bases lay in between. The CDR3 reads CASSLDPGYGYTF. Written as DNA, the CDR3 is TGTGCCAGCAGCTTGGATCCAGGGTATGGCTACACCTTC.